Listed below are T cell receptor beta chains from one sample, sequenced in a study of blood T cells in healthy people across ages. Via MiXCR, TCRdb re-called the 5' RACE reads, giving one row per CDR3 protein. Of about 1.5 million distinct CDR3 sequences detected, around 40% appear once; the ten largest clones hold roughly 3.7%. The specimen was blood. Receptors were obtained from a woman under 30 in good health. Both conserved end residues are part of each CDR3. The D gene is left open where the match is weak. Size is stated for part of the rows, as once, few or many counts, or as a class when the clone is expanded.

NA	12	TRBV28	NA	TRBJ1-5	CASSLYRQPQHF	TGTGCCAGCAGTTTGTACAGGCAGCCCCAGCATTTT
NA	14	TRBV3-1	NA	TRBJ2-7	CASSQLGARLEQYF	TGTGCCAGCAGCCAACTAGGAGCCCGCCTCGAGCAGTACTTC
few	15	TRBV5-1	TRBD1	TRBJ2-7	CASSYRRDRYNEQYF	TGCGCCAGCAGCTACCGACGGGACAGATACAATGAGCAGTACTTC
NA	17	TRBV2	TRBD2	TRBJ2-5	CASSEGYSGGAQETQYF	TGTGCCAGCAGTGAAGGGTATAGCGGGGGGGCCCAAGAGACCCAGTACTTC
NA	12	TRBV29-1	NA	TRBJ1-1	CSAGAGRPEAFF	TGCAGCGCGGGAGCAGGGAGGCCTGAAGCTTTCTTT
NA	15	TRBV20-1	TRBD1	TRBJ2-3	CSARRQGAVADTQYF	TGCAGTGCGAGAAGACAGGGGGCTGTCGCAGATACGCAGTATTTT
NA	16	TRBV24-1	NA	TRBJ2-2	CATSDVIDSNTGELFF	TGTGCCACCAGTGATGTGATTGACAGTAACACCGGGGAGCTGTTTTTT
NA	15	TRBV20-1	NA	TRBJ1-4	CSASRTGHINEKLFF	TGCAGTGCCAGCCGTACAGGGCACATTAATGAAAAACTGTTTTTT
NA	14	TRBV7-9	TRBD2	TRBJ2-5	CASPPGGVSETQYF	TGTGCCAGCCCCCCTGGGGGGGTTTCAGAGACCCAGTACTTC
NA	15	TRBV29-1	NA	TRBJ1-1	CSVEWGGSGNTEAFF	TGCAGCGTTGAATGGGGGGGCAGTGGGAACACTGAAGCTTTCTTT
few	15	TRBV4-3	TRBD2	TRBJ2-1	CASQMGLAGPNEQFF	TGCGCCAGCCAGATGGGACTAGCGGGGCCTAATGAGCAGTTCTTC
NA	15	TRBV28	TRBD1	TRBJ2-5	CASSLPGQGIFVQYF	TGTGCCAGCAGTTTGCCGGGACAGGGGATCTTTGTGCAGTACTTC
NA	15	TRBV6-1	TRBD1	TRBJ2-3	CASSLEGAVSDTQYF	TGTGCCAGCAGCCTCGAGGGGGCAGTTTCGGATACGCAGTATTTT
many	13	TRBV5-1	NA	TRBJ1-5	CASSLDTNQPQHF	TGCGCCAGCAGCTTGGATACCAATCAGCCCCAGCATTTT
few	15	TRBV9	TRBD2	TRBJ2-3	CASTKSGRETDTQYF	TGTGCCAGCACCAAATCCGGGAGGGAGACAGATACGCAGTATTTT
few	15	TRBV6-2/TRBV6-3	TRBD1	TRBJ2-7	CASSYGTDRGYEQYF	TGTGCCAGCAGTTACGGCACGGACAGGGGCTACGAGCAGTACTTC
NA	16	TRBV12-3/TRBV12-4	TRBD2	TRBJ2-5	CASSLSTSGGRETQYF	TGTGCCAGCAGTTTAAGTACTAGCGGGGGTCGGGAGACCCAGTACTTC
NA	14	TRBV27	NA	TRBJ2-5	CASSLVRGWETQYF	TGTGCCAGCAGTTTGGTCCGGGGGTGGGAGACCCAGTACTTC
NA	15	TRBV20-1	NA	TRBJ1-1	CSARDRAGYKTEAFF	TGCAGTGCTAGAGATCGGGCAGGCTATAAGACTGAAGCTTTCTTT
NA	13	TRBV4-1	NA	TRBJ1-6	CASSQDVSSPLHF	TGCGCCAGCAGCCAAGATGTCAGCTCACCCCTCCACTTT
once	12	TRBV3-1	NA	TRBJ1-1	CASSQGAAKAFF	TGTGCCAGCAGCCAAGGGGCCGCAAAAGCTTTCTTT
NA	10	TRBV3-1	NA	TRBJ2-5	CASEAETQYF	TGTGCCAGCGAGGCAGAGACCCAGTACTTC
NA	16	TRBV27	NA	TRBJ2-1	CASSSPAGGSYNEQFF	TGTGCCAGCAGTTCCCCAGCGGGTGGCTCCTACAATGAGCAGTTCTTC
many	13	TRBV7-9	TRBD1	TRBJ2-1	CASSSRQGYEQFF	TGTGCCAGCAGCTCCAGACAGGGTTATGAGCAGTTCTTC
NA	16	TRBV5-1	NA	TRBJ1-1	CASSLPRGGVDTEAFF	TGCGCCAGCAGCCTCCCGAGAGGAGGGGTGGACACTGAAGCTTTCTTT
NA	16	TRBV7-9	NA	TRBJ2-7	CASSLAGGSVIYEQYF	TGTGCCAGCAGCTTAGCGGGGGGCAGCGTGATCTACGAGCAGTACTTC
few	15	TRBV5-1	TRBD1	TRBJ1-2	CASSLVGQGDYGYTF	TGCGCCAGCAGCTTGGTGGGACAGGGAGACTATGGCTACACCTTC
NA	12	TRBV7-9	NA	TRBJ1-2	CASSPSTGSYTF	TGTGCCAGCAGCCCCAGTACTGGGAGCTACACCTTC
once	14	TRBV10-3	NA	TRBJ2-4	CAISESALWREQYF	TGTGCCATCAGTGAGTCGGCCCTCTGGAGGGAGCAGTACTTC
NA	12	TRBV6-5	NA	TRBJ1-1	CASSVGDSEAFF	TGTGCCAGCAGCGTTGGGGATTCTGAAGCTTTCTTT
NA	15	TRBV7-2	NA	TRBJ1-1	CASSSDSVWLTEAFF	TGTGCCAGCAGCTCCGACTCCGTTTGGCTCACTGAAGCTTTCTTT
NA	16	TRBV7-2	TRBD2	TRBJ2-3	CASSLASGSFPDTQYF	TGTGCCAGCAGCTTAGCTAGCGGGAGTTTTCCAGATACGCAGTATTTT
few	13	TRBV6-2/TRBV6-3	NA	TRBJ2-7	CASKYRPIWEQYF	TGTGCCAGCAAATACCGTCCGATCTGGGAGCAGTACTTC
NA	14	TRBV7-6	TRBD1	TRBJ1-4	CASSQGQGYEKLFF	TGTGCCAGCAGCCAGGGACAGGGGTATGAAAAACTGTTTTTT
NA	17	TRBV11-2	TRBD1	TRBJ2-7	CASSLWRKDRLGYEQYF	TGTGCCAGCAGCCTTTGGAGGAAGGACAGGCTCGGCTACGAGCAGTACTTC
NA	15	TRBV20-1	NA	TRBJ1-2	CSARGAQYRNYGYTF	TGCAGTGCTAGAGGGGCCCAATACAGGAACTATGGCTACACCTTC
NA	11	TRBV6-2/TRBV6-3	NA	TRBJ1-2	CASRVGRGYTF	TGTGCCAGCAGAGTCGGACGCGGCTACACCTTC
few	13	TRBV29-1	NA	TRBJ1-1	CSVEEQEDTEAFF	TGCAGCGTTGAAGAACAGGAGGACACTGAAGCTTTCTTT
few	13	TRBV2	NA	TRBJ2-2	CASSEIWDGELFF	TGTGCCAGCAGTGAAATCTGGGACGGGGAGCTGTTTTTT
NA	14	TRBV9	NA	TRBJ2-1	CASSVDTIYNEQFF	TGTGCCAGCAGCGTAGATACGATCTACAATGAGCAGTTCTTC
NA	15	TRBV23-1	NA	TRBJ2-3	CASSQSGNSTDTQYF	TGCGCCAGCAGTCAATCGGGGAATAGCACAGATACGCAGTATTTT